This TCR beta chain was sequenced during a study of T cell responses to AZD1222 COVID-19 vaccine. The repertoire was sequenced with immunoSEQ multiplex PCR; TCRdb's copy has only in-frame clones and lacks some. This table holds around 160,000 clones, about 87% found once. The CDR3 is made up of 13 amino acids. The ends lost 3 bases at V and 15 bases at J; junction bases unmatched: 9. Study-level results: Regions left unmutated in variants are reportedly the target of nearly half of spike-specific TCRs. Rises in breadth and depth of Spike-specific TCRs came after two AZD1222 doses.

This clone was picked up one time. Its antigen is not identified. The receptor comes from an adult in good health. This chain connects TRBV12-3 or TRBV12-4 to TRBJ2-1; TRBD2 matches at 9 bases. Sequencing used peripheral blood, obtained on day 0 of AZD1222 vaccination. The CDR3 reads CASSFNWRGGAFF. The CDR3 bases are TGTGCCAGCAGTTTCAATTGGCGGGGGGGCGCGTTCTTC.